What follows is one TCR beta chain and its context. The source of the sample is a study of T cells in tuberculosis. The time point: new active TB diagnosis, blood taken before or within 7 days of starting treatment. CDR3 size: 12 residues. CDR1 MGHRA and CDR2 YSYEKL come from the germline V gene. V dropped 8 bases and J dropped 6; count of bases not matched to a gene: 4. Only in-frame clones appear in the TCRdb table, and some are missing; sequencing was by immunoSEQ multiplex PCR. The data show around 30,000 clones, 90% to 95% seen once. The chain employs TRBV4-1 and TRBJ1-5; the match to TRBD1 covers 7 bases. The TCR sequence derives from an adult with tuberculosis. Sequences were derived from PBMCs, sampled at tuberculosis diagnosis. The CDR3 region is CASGSGGQPQHF. In DNA, the CDR3 is TGCGCCAGCGGGTCAGGGGGTCAGCCCCAGCATTTT.